The 24 T cell receptor beta chains below all came from one sample that was sequenced in a study of CDR3 diversity in severe acne. TCRdb re-analysed the PCR reads in MiXCR, keeping a single row per CDR3 protein. The table has 89,000 or so distinct CDR3 sequences, 48% seen once. The source material was blood. The origin of the receptors is a male donor in good health, serving as a control.

The V and J genes are TRBV15 and TRBJ2-7; the D is unclear. The CDR3 runs 15 residues. Trimming pared 3 bases from V and 4 bases from J, leaving 16 bases between. Germline V gene data show CDR1 as LNHNV and CDR2 as YYDKDF (reference sequence). The CDR3 reads CATSSLLLFTYEQYF. The CDR3, as DNA: TGTGCCACCAGCAGTTTACTGCTTTTTACGTACGAGCAGTACTTC.

The rearrangement joins TRBV7-2 to TRBJ2-3; no definite D call. The CDR3 consists of 16 residues. Germline-derived CDR1 and CDR2 are SGHTA and FQGNSA. Trimming pared 2 bases from V and 1 base from J, leaving 13 bases between. This CDR3 reads CASSLTSSGGTDTQYF. For the CDR3, the DNA is TGTGCCAGCAGCTTAACCTCATCAGGAGGCACAGATACGCAGTATTTT.

The chain combines TRBV6-1 with TRBJ2-7, with 8 positions matching TRBD2. Gene TRBJ2-1 matches the end of the DNA better, so the J call may be wrong. Germline loops: CDR1 MNHNS, CDR2 SASEGT. The CDR3 is 14 amino acids. The CDR3 loop reads CASIAGHTYNEQFF. The CDR3 region has the DNA TGTGCCAGCATAGCGGGGCACACCTACAATGAGCAGTTCTTC.

The V call is TRBV20-1, the J call TRBJ2-1, with 7 bases lining up with TRBD1. The V gene end was trimmed by 6 bases and the J gene end by 4 bases; junction bases not matched to a gene: 15. There are 16 residues in the CDR3. In germline, CDR1 is DFQATT, CDR2 SNEGSKA (reference sequence). The CDR3 DNA sequence: TGCAGTGCCAGCAGCATACGACAGGGATGGTACAATGAGCAGTTCTTC. This sequence encodes CSASSIRQGWYNEQFF.

This chain connects TRBV10-3 to TRBJ2-3; no definite D call. The CDR3 loop spans 13 amino acids. V lost 4 bases and J lost 5, with 10 bases in between. Germline-derived CDR1 and CDR2 are ENHRY and SYGVKD. The CDR3 sequence: CAISASGRDTQYF. The CDR3 DNA follows: TGTGCCATCAGTGCTTCGGGTAGAGATACGCAGTATTTT.

The V and J genes are TRBV19 and TRBJ2-7, with 9 bases aligning to TRBD2. The CDR3 sequence is 15 residues long. With V trimmed by 5 bases and J by 1 base, 6 bases remained unmatched. The germline V gene encodes CDR1 LNHDA and CDR2 SQIVND (reference sequence). The CDR3 sequence is CASSSRTSVSYEQYF. DNA of the CDR3: TGTGCCAGTAGTTCTAGGACTAGCGTATCCTACGAGCAGTACTTC.

This clonotype was counted only a few times. The J gene is TRBJ1-1, the V gene TRBV27, with D perhaps TRBD1 (6 bases). This CDR3 has 17 residues. CDR1 MNHEY and CDR2 SMNVEV come from the germline V gene (reference sequence). Trimming removed 2 bases from V and 6 bases from J, with 22 bases in between. Here the CDR3 reads CASSLPRRDTTPPEAFF. In nucleotides, the CDR3 is TGTGCCAGCAGTTTACCTCGAAGGGACACAACACCACCTGAAGCTTTCTTT.

This clonotype was detected ten times or more. The genes are TRBV10-3 and TRBJ1-1; D ambiguous. From germline, CDR1 is ENHRY and CDR2 SYGVKD. V dropped 4 bases and J dropped 11 bases, with 11 bases sitting between them. The CDR3 consists of 11 residues. The CDR3 here is CAISAGFEAFF. The CDR3, as DNA: TGTGCCATCAGTGCGGGGTTTGAGGCTTTCTTT.

Note on this clonotype: Sequence at one end of the junction differs from germline and may be a read error. J is TRBJ2-7 and V is TRBV7-8; 8 nucleotides line up with TRBD2. From germline, CDR1 is SGHVS and CDR2 FQNEAQ. The CDR3 is 15 amino acids. CDR3: CASSSLAGPSYEQYF. For the CDR3, the DNA is TGCGCCAGCAGCTCCCTAGCGGGTCCTTCCTATGAGCAGTACTTC.

This clonotype was seen more than once but under ten times. CDR3 DNA sequence: TGTGCCAGCAACCCTTTGAGCTGGAACACTGAAGCTTTCTTT. Encoded protein: CASNPLSWNTEAFF. The V gene is TRBV7-8, the J gene TRBJ1-1, with no clear D. Germline CDR1 and CDR2: SGHVS and FQNEAQ. The CDR3 is 14 residues long. Trimming pared 7 bases from V and 1 base from J, leaving 13 bases between.

CDR3 in DNA: TGCGCCAGCAGCTTGGATGGACTAGCGAACCAAGAGACCCAGTACTTC. This sequence encodes CASSLDGLANQETQYF. This sequence joins TRBV5-1 and TRBJ2-5, with TRBD2 matching 9 bases. Germline lookup yields CDR1 SGHRS and CDR2 YFSETQ. The CDR3 length is 16 residues. After removal of 0 bases from V and 0 bases from J, the junction contained 3 bases not matched to a gene.

This chain uses TRBV7-9 with TRBJ2-7, with TRBD2 matching 7 bases. Germline lookup yields CDR1 SEHNR and CDR2 FQNEAQ (reference sequence). The V gene end was trimmed by 1 base and the J gene end by 7 bases; junction bases not matched to a gene: 7. The CDR3 is made up of 14 amino acids. CDR3 sequence: CASSLEGGGDEQYF. The CDR3 coding sequence is TGTGCCAGCAGCTTAGAAGGTGGGGGGGATGAGCAGTACTTC. Full variable domain (rest looked up from reference TRBV7-9 and TRBJ2-7): DTGVSQNPRHKITKRGQNVTFRCDPISEHNRLYWYRQTLGQGPEFLTYFQNEAQLEKSRLLSDRFSAERPKGSFSTLEIQRTEQGDSAMYLCASSLEGGGDEQYFGPGTRLTVT.

The chain uses TRBV2 and TRBJ1-2; no reliable D call. The V end was cut by 8 bases, the J end by 4 bases, with 14 bases between. Germline CDR1 SNHLY, CDR2 FYNNEI. The CDR3 runs to 13 residues. The CDR3 reads CASSLSTVYGYTF. The CDR3 DNA sequence: TGTGCCAGCTCGTTAAGTACCGTCTATGGCTACACCTTC.

Concerning this clonotype itself: A much larger clone differs from this one at a single base, so this may be a read error. The conserved closing phenylalanine or tryptophan is absent in this CDR3, likely reflecting a read error. The chain is built from TRBV9 and TRBJ1-4; no clear D. Germline-derived CDR1 and CDR2 are SGDLS and YYNGEE. V lost 4 bases, J lost 5 bases, and 6 bases lay in between. This CDR3 is built from 12 residues. CDR3 coding DNA: TGTGCCAGCAGCACCCCCAATGAAAAACTGTTTCTT. This codes for CASSTPNEKLFL.

The chain links TRBV5-5 to TRBJ1-5; D gene unclear. Germline V gives CDR1 SGHKS, CDR2 YYEKEE (reference sequence). V dropped 2 bases and J dropped 0 bases, with 9 bases sitting between them. This CDR3 spans 15 amino acids. CDR3 region: CASSLSQGSNQPQHF. The CDR3 region has the DNA TGTGCCAGCAGCTTATCACAAGGTAGCAATCAGCCCCAGCATTTT. The whole variable domain, filled in from reference TRBV5-5 and TRBJ1-5, reads DAGVTQSPTHLIKTRGQQVTLRCSPISGHKSVSWYQQVLGQGPQFIFQYYEKEERGRGNFPDRFSARQFPNYSSELNVNALLLGDSALYLCASSLSQGSNQPQHFGDGTRLSIL.

The V gene is TRBV12-3 or TRBV12-4, the J gene TRBJ1-5; tentatively, D is TRBD1 (5 bases). Trimming took off 6 bases at V and 5 bases at J, with 17 bases between the two ends. CDR3 length equals 15 residues. CDR3 in amino acids: CASRSSGTGDQPQHF. The CDR3 nucleotides read TGTGCCAGCAGATCGAGCGGGACGGGGGATCAGCCCCAGCATTTT.

This chain links TRBV20-1 with TRBJ1-2, with D possibly TRBD1 on 5 matching bases. Trimming stripped 0 bases from V and 8 bases from J, with 13 bases between. Germline CDR1 DFQATT, CDR2 SNEGSKA (reference sequence). The CDR3 is 13 residues long. The CDR3, as DNA: TGCAGTGCTAGAGATCGGCAGGGTTGGGGCTACACCTTC. The encoded protein is CSARDRQGWGYTF.

In its sample, this clonotype was seen a few times. V is TRBV27 and J is TRBJ1-1; 11 bases are shared with TRBD1. V trimming: 10 bases; J trimming: 1 base; junction bases outside the gene matches: 8. In germline, CDR1 is MNHEY, CDR2 SMNVEV (reference sequence). The CDR3 sequence is 15 residues long. The CDR3 DNA reads TGTGCCACTTATCGGGACAGGGGGAGGAACACTGAAGCTTTCTTT. Its translation: CATYRDRGRNTEAFF.

This clonotype appeared a few times. The chain is built from TRBV2 and TRBJ2-3; D may be TRBD2 (5 bases). Germline-derived CDR1 and CDR2 are SNHLY and FYNNEI. Deletions cut 4 bases from V and 2 bases from J, with 13 bases between. The length of the CDR3 is 15 residues. The chain's CDR3 is CASSVERLDTDTQYF. CDR3 coding DNA: TGTGCCAGCAGTGTCGAGCGGCTAGACACAGATACGCAGTATTTT.

This clonotype was detected ten times or more. V gene TRBV25-1 combines with J gene TRBJ1-4; D perhaps matches TRBD1 (5 bases). Germline V gives CDR1 MGHDK, CDR2 SYGVNS. The CDR3 extends over 14 amino acids. V was clipped by 3 bases and J by 5 bases, with 10 bases between them. CDR3 coding DNA: TGTGCCAGCAGTGACTTTGGGGACAATGAAAAACTGTTTTTT. It is translated as CASSDFGDNEKLFF.

J is TRBJ1-5 and V is TRBV2; no clear D gene. CDR1 and CDR2 from the germline V gene are SNHLY and FYNNEI. Trimming took off 4 bases at V and 2 bases at J, with 9 bases between the two ends. The CDR3 has 14 amino acids. The CDR3 region is CASSGSTRNQPQHF. Written as DNA, the CDR3 is TGTGCCAGCAGTGGCTCAACCCGCAATCAGCCCCAGCATTTT.

V and J are TRBV7-9 and TRBJ2-5; 11 bases agree with TRBD2. Germline V gene sequence: CDR1 SEHNR, CDR2 FQNEAQ (reference sequence). The CDR3 covers 18 residues. The trim removed 2 bases at V and 1 base at J, leaving 9 bases unmatched. DNA of the CDR3: TGTGCCAGCAGCTTATCGGAGCTGGGACTAGCGGTCCAAGAGACCCAGTACTTC. Translation: CASSLSELGLAVQETQYF.

The chain carries TRBV29-1 and TRBJ2-2, with 7 bases identical to TRBD1. Germline assignment: CDR1 SQVTM and CDR2 ANQGSEA. The J segment lost 1 base and the V segment lost 8 bases, leaving 4 bases of the junction unmatched. The CDR3 has 13 residues. CDR3 sequence: CSIWTGNTGELFF. CDR3 nucleotides: TGCAGCATATGGACAGGGAACACCGGGGAGCTGTTTTTT.

The rearrangement joins TRBV9 to TRBJ2-7, with 10 bases identical to TRBD1. Germline-derived CDR1 and CDR2 are SGDLS and YYNGEE. V was pared by 5 bases and J by 4 bases, with 6 bases of the junction left unmatched. This CDR3 region has 14 residues. DNA of the CDR3: TGTGCCAGCAGGATAGGGACAGGGGCGTACGAGCAGTACTTC. This gives the protein CASRIGTGAYEQYF.